This T cell receptor (beta chain) was recorded in a study of blood T cell repertoires in COVID-19. This CDR3 region has 16 residues. V trimming: 3 bases; J trimming: 8 bases; junction bases outside the gene matches: 10. From germline, CDR1 is MGHRA and CDR2 YSYEKL. The protocol was immunoSEQ multiplex PCR, while the TCRdb copy is restricted to in-frame clones and leaves out a portion. The data contain approximately 300,000 clones, around 92% of them seen just once; the ten biggest clones take up under 7.5%. Sequenced: peripheral blood. The chain links TRBV4-1 to TRBJ1-6, with 7 bases identical to TRBD1. This receptor was obtained from a man younger than 30 who had recovered from COVID-19. The CDR3 DNA follows: TGCGCCAGCAGCCACGTCCAGACAGGGACGGATTCACCCCTCCACTTT. Its protein is CASSHVQTGTDSPLHF.